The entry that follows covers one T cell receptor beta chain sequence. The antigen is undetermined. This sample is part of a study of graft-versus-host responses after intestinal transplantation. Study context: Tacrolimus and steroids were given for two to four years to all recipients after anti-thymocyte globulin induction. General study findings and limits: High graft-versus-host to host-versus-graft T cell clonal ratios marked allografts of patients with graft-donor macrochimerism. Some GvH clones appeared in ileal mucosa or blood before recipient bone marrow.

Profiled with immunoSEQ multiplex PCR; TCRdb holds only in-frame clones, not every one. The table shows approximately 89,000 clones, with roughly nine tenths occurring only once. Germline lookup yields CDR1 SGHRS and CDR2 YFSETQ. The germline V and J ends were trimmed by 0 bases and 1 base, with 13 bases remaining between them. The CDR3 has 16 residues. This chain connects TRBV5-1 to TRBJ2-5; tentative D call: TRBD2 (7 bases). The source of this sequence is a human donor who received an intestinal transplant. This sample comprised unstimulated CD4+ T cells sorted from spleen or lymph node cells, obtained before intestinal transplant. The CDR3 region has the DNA TGCGCCAGCAGCTTGGTAGTTGCGGGGGCCCAAGAGACCCAGTACTTC. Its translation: CASSLVVAGAQETQYF. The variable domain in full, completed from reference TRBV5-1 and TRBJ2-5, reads KAGVTQTPRYLIKTRGQQVTLSCSPISGHRSVSWYQQTPGQGLQFLFEYFSETQRNKGNFPGRFSGRQFSNSRSEMNVSTLELGDSALYLCASSLVVAGAQETQYFGPGTRLLVL.